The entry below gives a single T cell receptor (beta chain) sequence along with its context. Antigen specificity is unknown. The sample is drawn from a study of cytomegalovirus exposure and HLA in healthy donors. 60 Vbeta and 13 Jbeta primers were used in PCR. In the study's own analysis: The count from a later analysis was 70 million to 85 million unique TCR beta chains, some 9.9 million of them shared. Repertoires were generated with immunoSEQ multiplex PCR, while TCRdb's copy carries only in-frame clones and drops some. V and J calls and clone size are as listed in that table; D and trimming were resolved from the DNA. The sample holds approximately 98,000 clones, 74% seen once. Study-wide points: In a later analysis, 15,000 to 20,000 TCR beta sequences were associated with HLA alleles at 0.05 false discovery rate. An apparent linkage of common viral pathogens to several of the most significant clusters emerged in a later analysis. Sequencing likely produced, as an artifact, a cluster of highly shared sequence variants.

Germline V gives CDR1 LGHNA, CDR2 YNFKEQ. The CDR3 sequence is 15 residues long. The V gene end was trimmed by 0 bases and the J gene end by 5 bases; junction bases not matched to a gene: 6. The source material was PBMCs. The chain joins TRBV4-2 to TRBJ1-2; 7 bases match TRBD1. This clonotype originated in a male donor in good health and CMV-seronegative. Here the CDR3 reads CASSQDASQGYGYTF. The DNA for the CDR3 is TGTGCCAGCAGCCAAGATGCCTCACAGGGGTATGGCTACACCTTC.